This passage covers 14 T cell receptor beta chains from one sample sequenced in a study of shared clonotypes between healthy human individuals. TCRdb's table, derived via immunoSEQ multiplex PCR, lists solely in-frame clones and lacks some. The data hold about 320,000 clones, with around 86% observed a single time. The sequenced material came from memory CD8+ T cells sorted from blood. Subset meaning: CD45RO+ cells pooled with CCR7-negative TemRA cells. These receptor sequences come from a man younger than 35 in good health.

The DNA for the CDR3 is TGTGCCAGCAGTTACGAGTCCTATGGGAACACTGAAGCTTTCTTT. This codes for CASSYESYGNTEAFF. The chain couples TRBV6-5 to TRBJ1-1; D gene uncertain. V lost 2 bases, J lost 1 base, and 11 bases lay in between. Germline CDR1 reads MNHEY; CDR2 reads SVGAGI. The CDR3 has 15 residues.

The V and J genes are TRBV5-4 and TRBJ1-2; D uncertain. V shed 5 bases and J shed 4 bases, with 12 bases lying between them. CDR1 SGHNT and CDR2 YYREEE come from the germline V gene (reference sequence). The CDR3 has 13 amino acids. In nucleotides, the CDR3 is TGTGCCAGCAGATCGTCCGGGAGCTATGGCTACACCTTC. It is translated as CASRSSGSYGYTF.

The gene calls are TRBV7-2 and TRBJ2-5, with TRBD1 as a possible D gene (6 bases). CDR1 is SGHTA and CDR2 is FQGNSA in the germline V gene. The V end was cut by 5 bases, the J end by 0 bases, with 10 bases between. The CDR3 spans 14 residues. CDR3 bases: TGTGCCAGCAGCCCGGGACATCACCAAGAGACCCAGTACTTC. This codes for CASSPGHHQETQYF.

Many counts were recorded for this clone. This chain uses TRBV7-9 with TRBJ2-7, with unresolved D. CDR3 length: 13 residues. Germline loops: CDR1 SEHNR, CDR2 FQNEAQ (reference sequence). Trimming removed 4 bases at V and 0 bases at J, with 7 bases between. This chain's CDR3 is CASSSIPSYEQYF. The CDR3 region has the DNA TGTGCCAGCAGCTCAATACCCTCCTACGAGCAGTACTTC.

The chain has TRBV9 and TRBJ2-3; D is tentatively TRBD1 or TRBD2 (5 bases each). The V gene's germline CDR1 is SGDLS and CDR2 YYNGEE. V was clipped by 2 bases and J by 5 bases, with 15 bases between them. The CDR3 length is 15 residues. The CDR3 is CASSVYGAAVDTQYF. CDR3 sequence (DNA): TGTGCCAGCAGCGTGTACGGGGCGGCGGTAGATACGCAGTATTTT.

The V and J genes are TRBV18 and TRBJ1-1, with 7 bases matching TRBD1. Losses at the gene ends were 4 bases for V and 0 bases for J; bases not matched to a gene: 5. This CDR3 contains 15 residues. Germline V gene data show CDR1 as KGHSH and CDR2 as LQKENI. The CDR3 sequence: CASSLATGLNTEAFF. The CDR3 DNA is TGTGCCAGCTCACTAGCGACAGGGCTGAACACTGAAGCTTTCTTT.

The CDR3 region is CASTGAGRTYEQYF. CDR3 DNA sequence: TGTGCCAGCACTGGGGCGGGCAGGACCTACGAGCAGTACTTC. The rearrangement links TRBV6-1 to TRBJ2-7; D may match TRBD1 or TRBD2 (5 bases each). CDR1 is MNHNS, CDR2 SASEGT, per germline. The CDR3 is 14 residues long. The V and J ends lost 7 bases and 2 bases respectively, with 15 bases between them.

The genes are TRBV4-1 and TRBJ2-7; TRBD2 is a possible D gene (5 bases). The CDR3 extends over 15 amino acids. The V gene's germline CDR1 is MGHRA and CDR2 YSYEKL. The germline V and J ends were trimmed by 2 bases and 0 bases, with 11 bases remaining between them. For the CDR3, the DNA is TGCGCCAGCAGCCAAATAATAGCGAGCTCCTACGAGCAGTACTTC. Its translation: CASSQIIASSYEQYF.

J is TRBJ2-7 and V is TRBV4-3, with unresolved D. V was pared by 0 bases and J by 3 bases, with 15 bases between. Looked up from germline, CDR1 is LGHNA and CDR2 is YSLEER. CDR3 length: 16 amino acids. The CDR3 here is CASSQERSQVFYEQYF. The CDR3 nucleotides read TGCGCCAGCAGCCAAGAGCGATCCCAGGTCTTCTACGAGCAGTACTTC.

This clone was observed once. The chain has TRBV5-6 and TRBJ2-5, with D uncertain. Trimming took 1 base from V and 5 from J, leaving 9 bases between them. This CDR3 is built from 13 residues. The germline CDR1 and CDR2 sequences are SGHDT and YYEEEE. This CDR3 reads CASSLSSTETQYF. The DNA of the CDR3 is TGTGCCAGCAGCTTGTCCAGCACGGAGACCCAGTACTTC.

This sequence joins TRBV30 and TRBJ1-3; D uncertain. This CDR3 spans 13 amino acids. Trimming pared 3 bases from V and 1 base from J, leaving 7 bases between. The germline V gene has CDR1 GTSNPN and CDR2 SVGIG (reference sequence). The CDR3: CAWRGDSGNTIYF. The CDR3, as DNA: TGTGCCTGGAGAGGCGATTCTGGAAACACCATATATTTT. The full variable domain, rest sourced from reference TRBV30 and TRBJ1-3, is SQTIHQWPATLVQPVGSPLSLECTVEGTSNPNLYWYRQAAGRGLQLLFYSVGIGQISSEVPQNLSASRPQDRQFILSSKKLLLSDSGFYLCAWRGDSGNTIYFGEGSWLTVV.

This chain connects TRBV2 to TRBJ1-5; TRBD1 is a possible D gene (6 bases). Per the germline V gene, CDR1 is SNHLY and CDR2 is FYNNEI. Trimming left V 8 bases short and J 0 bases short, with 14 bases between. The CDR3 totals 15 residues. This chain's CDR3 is CASGRQEYSNQPQHF. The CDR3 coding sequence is TGTGCCAGCGGGCGACAGGAGTATAGCAATCAGCCCCAGCATTTT.

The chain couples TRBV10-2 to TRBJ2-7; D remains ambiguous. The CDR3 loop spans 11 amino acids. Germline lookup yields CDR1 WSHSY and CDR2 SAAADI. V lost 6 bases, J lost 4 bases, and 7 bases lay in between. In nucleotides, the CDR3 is TGCGCCAGCAGGAGGCGATACGAGCAGTACTTC. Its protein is CASRRRYEQYF.

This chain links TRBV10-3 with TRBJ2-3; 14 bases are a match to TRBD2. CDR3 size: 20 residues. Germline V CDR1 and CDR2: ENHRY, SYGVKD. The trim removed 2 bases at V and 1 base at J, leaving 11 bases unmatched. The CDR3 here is CAISEGGLAGAITGTDTQYF. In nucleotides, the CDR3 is TGTGCCATCAGTGAGGGGGGACTAGCGGGAGCAATTACGGGCACAGATACGCAGTATTTT.